This T cell receptor beta chain was retrieved from a study of blood T cell repertoires in COVID-19. With 8 bases clipped from V and 7 bases from J, the junction kept 9 bases outside the gene matches. Per germline, CDR1 LNHNV and CDR2 YYDKDF (reference sequence). The CDR3 covers 13 residues. Generated by immunoSEQ multiplex PCR, the TCRdb table keeps only in-frame clones and is missing some. The table includes 350,000 to 550,000 clones, roughly 89% detected once. This chain joins TRBV15 and TRBJ2-5; 8 bases line up with TRBD1. The source of this sequence is a woman in her 30s with acute or convalescent COVID-19. The sample taken for sequencing was peripheral blood. CDR3 DNA: TGTGCCACCGACAGGGGAAATGTTGGGACCCAGTACTTC. Amino acid sequence: CATDRGNVGTQYF.